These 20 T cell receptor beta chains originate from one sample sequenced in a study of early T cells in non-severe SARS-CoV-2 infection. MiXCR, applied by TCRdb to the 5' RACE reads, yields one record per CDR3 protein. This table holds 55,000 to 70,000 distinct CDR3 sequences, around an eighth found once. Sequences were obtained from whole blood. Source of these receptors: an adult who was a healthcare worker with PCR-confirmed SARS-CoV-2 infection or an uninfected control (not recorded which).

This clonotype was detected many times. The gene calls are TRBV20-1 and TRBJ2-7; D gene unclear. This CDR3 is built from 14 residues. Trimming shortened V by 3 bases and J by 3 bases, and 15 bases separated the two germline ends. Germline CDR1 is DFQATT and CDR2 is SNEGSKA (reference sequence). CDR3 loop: CSARSLWGSYEQYF. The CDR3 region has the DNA TGCAGTGCTAGGTCATTGTGGGGTAGCTACGAGCAGTACTTC.

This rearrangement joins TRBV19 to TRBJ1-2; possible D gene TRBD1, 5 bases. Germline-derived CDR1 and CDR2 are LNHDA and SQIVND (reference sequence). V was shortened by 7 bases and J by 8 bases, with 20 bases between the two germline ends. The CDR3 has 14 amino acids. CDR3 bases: TGTGCCAGTATCCCTTTCGGGGTGCAGGGCGGCTACACCTTC. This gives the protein CASIPFGVQGGYTF.

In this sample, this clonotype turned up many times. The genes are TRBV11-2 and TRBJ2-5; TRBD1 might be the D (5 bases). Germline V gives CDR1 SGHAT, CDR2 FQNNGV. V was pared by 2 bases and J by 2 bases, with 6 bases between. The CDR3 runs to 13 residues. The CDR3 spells CASSLRQQETQYF. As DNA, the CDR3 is TGTGCCAGCAGCTTACGACAGCAAGAGACCCAGTACTTC.

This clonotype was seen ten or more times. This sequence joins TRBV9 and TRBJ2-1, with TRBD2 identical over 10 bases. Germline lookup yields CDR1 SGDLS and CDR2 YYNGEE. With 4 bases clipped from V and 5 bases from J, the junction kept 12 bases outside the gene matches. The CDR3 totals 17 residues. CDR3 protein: CASSPFLTSGRDNEQFF. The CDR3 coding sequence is TGTGCCAGCAGCCCCTTCTTGACTAGCGGGCGCGACAATGAGCAGTTCTTC.

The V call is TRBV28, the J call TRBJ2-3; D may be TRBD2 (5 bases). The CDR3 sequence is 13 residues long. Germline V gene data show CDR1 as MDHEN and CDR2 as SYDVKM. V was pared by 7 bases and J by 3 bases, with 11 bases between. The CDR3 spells CASNKGGTDTQYF. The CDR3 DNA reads TGTGCCAGCAATAAAGGCGGGACAGATACGCAGTATTTT.

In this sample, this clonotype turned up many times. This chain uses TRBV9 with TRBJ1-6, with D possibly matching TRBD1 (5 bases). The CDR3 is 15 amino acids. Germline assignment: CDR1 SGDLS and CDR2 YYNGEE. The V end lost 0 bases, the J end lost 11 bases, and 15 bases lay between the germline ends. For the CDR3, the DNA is TGTGCCAGCAGCGTAGAGGCAGGGTTGGGGGCACCCCTCCACTTT. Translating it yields CASSVEAGLGAPLHF.

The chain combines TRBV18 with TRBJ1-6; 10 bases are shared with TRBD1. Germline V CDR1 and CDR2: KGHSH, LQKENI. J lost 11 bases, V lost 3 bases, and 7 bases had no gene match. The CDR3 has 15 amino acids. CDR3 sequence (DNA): TGTGCCAGCTCACCTACCGGGACAGGGGAGGCACCCCTCCACTTT. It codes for CASSPTGTGEAPLHF.

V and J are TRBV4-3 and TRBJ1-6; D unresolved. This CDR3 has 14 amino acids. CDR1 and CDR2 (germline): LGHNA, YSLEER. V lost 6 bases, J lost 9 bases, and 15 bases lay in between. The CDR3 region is CASSLEEQTSPLHF. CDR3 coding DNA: TGCGCCAGCAGTCTCGAGGAACAAACTTCACCCCTCCACTTT.

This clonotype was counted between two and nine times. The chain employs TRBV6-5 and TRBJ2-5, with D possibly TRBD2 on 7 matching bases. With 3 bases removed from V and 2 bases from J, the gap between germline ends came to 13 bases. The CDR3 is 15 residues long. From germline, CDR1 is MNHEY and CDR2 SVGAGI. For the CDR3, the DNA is TGTGCCAGCAGTTATGGGGGCGGGGGACAAGAGACCCAGTACTTC. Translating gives CASSYGGGGQETQYF.

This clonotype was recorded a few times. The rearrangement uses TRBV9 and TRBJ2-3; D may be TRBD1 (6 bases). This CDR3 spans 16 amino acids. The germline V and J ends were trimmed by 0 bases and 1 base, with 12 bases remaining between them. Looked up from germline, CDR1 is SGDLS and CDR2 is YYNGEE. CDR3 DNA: TGTGCCAGCAGCGTAGCTGCAGGGGCGGGCACAGATACGCAGTATTTT. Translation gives CASSVAAGAGTDTQYF.

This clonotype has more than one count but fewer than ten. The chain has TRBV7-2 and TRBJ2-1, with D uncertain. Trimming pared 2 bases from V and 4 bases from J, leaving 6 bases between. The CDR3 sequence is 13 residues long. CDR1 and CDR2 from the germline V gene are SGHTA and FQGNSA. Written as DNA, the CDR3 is TGTGCCAGCAGCTTATTGGGGTACAATGAGCAGTTCTTC. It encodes CASSLLGYNEQFF.

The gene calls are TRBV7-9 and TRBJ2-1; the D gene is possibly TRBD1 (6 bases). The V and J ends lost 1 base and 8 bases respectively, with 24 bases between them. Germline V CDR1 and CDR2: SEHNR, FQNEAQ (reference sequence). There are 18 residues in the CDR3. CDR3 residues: CASSLGPSAAGVGHEQFF. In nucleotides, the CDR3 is TGTGCCAGCAGCTTAGGCCCCTCGGCGGCAGGGGTGGGGCATGAGCAGTTCTTC. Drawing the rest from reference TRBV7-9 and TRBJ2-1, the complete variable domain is DTGVSQNPRHKITKRGQNVTFRCDPISEHNRLYWYRQTLGQGPEFLTYFQNEAQLEKSRLLSDRFSAERPKGSFSTLEIQRTEQGDSAMYLCASSLGPSAAGVGHEQFFGPGTRLTVL.

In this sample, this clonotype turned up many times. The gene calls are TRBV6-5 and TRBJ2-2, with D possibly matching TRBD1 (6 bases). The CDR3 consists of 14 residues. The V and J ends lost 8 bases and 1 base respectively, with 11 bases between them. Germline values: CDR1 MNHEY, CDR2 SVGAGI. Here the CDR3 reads CASRKQGNTGELFF. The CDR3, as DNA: TGTGCCAGCCGGAAACAGGGGAACACCGGGGAGCTGTTTTTT.

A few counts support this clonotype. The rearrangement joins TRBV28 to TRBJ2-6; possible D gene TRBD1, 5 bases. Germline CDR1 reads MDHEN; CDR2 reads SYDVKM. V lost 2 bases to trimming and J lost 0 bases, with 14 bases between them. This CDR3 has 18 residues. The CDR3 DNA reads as TGTGCCAGCAGTTTAGGGTCCAGGGTCTACTCTGGGGCCAACGTCCTGACTTTC. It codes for CASSLGSRVYSGANVLTF.

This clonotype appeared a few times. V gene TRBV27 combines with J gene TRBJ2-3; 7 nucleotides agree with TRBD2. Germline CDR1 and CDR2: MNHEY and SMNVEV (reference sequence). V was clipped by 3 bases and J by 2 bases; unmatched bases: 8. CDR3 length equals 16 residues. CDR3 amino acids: CASSFEAGYVTDTQYF. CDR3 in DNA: TGTGCCAGCAGTTTTGAAGCGGGATATGTCACAGATACGCAGTATTTT.

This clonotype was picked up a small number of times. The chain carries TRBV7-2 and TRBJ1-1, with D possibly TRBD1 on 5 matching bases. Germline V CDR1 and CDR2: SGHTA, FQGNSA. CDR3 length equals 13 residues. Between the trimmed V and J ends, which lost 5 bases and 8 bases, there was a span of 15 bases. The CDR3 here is CASSLRLRGEAFF. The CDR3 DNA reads TGTGCCAGCAGCCTAAGGTTGAGGGGAGAAGCTTTCTTT. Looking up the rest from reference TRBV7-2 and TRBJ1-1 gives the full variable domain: GAGVSQSPSNKVTEKGKDVELRCDPISGHTALYWYRQSLGQGLEFLIYFQGNSAPDKSGLPSDRFSAERTGGSVSTLTIQRTQQEDSAVYLCASSLRLRGEAFFGQGTRLTVV.

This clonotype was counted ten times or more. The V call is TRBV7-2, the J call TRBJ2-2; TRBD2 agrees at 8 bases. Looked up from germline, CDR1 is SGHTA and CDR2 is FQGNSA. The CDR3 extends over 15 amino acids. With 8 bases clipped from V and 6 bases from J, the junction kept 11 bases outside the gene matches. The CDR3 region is CASPPGGFIAGELFF. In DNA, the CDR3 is TGTGCCAGCCCCCCGGGGGGGTTTATAGCCGGGGAGCTGTTTTTT.

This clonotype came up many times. CDR3 region: CASSLEQFADTQYF. The CDR3 bases are TGTGCCAGCAGCTTAGAGCAGTTCGCAGATACGCAGTATTTT. The chain couples TRBV7-6 to TRBJ2-3; D uncertain. Germline-derived CDR1 and CDR2 are SGHVS and FNYEAQ. The V gene lost 1 base and the J gene lost 4 bases, with 9 bases spanning the gap. The CDR3 runs 14 residues.

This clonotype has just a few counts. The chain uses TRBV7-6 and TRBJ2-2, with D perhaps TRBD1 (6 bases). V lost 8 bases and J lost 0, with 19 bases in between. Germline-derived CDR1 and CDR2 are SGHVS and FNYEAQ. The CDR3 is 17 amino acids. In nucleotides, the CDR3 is TGTGCCAGCCAGCCTCAGCCGGGACATTCGAACACCGGGGAGCTGTTTTTT. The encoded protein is CASQPQPGHSNTGELFF.

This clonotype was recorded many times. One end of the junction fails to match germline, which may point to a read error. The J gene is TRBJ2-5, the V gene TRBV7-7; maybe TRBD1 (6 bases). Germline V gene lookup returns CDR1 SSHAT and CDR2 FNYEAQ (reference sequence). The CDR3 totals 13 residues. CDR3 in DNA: TGTGCTAGCAGCTTTCGACAGGAGCAACCCCAGTACTTC. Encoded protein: CASSFRQEQPQYF. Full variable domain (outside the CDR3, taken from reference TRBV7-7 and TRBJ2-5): GAGVSQSPRYKVTKRGQDVTLRCDPISSHATLYWYQQALGQGPEFLTYFNYEAQPDKSGLPSDRFSAERPEGSISTLTIQRTEQRDSAMYRCASSFRQEQPQYFGPGTRLLVL.